This TCR beta chain derives from a study of cytomegalovirus exposure and HLA in healthy donors. This clone was seen a few times. Its target is unknown. Between the trimmed V and J ends, which lost 4 bases and 3 bases, there was a span of 7 bases. CDR3 length: 11 amino acids. In germline, CDR1 is SQVTM, CDR2 ANQGSEA. Study-wide findings and caveats: First-cohort TCR clusters were later found to tend to co-occur in the approximately 120 validation repertoires. It was approximately 150 TCR beta chains that were listed as cytomegalovirus-associated.

Clones were read by immunoSEQ multiplex PCR, and TCRdb kept only the in-frame ones, dropping some. The table includes fewer than 85,000 clones, 94% detected once. V usage is TRBV29-1 and J usage is TRBJ2-7; the D gene is possibly TRBD1 (5 bases). The sequenced material came from PBMCs. The sequence was obtained from a woman between 18 and 30 years old in good health and CMV-seronegative. CDR3 loop: CSVGGGYEQYF. The CDR3 DNA sequence: TGCAGCGTTGGGGGCGGCTACGAGCAGTACTTC.